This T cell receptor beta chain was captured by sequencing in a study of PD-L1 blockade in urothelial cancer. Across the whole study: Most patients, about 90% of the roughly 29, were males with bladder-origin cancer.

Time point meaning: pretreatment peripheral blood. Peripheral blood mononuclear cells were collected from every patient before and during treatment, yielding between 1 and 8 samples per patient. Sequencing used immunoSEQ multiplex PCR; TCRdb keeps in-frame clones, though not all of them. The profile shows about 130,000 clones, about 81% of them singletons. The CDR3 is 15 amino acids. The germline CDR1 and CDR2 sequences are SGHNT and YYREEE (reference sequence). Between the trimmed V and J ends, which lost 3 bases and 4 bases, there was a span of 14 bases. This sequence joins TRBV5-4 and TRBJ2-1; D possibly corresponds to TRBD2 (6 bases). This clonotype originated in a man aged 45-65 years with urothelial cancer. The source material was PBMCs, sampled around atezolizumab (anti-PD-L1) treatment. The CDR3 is CASSSQGLIYNEQFF. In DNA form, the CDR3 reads TGTGCCAGCAGCTCCCAAGGACTAATTTACAATGAGCAGTTCTTC.